These 20 T cell receptor beta chains were all obtained from the same sample, sequenced in a study of identical twins. TCRdb processed the 5' RACE reads anew with MiXCR; each CDR3 protein has one entry. Here the sample spans nearly 650,000 distinct CDR3 sequences, just over 7% being singletons. These same data were also listed under a study on yellow fever vaccine responses in identical twins.

The specimen was PBMCs. Every receptor here comes from a woman between 18 and 30 years old in good health.

This clonotype showed up many times. The chain combines TRBV29-1 with TRBJ2-1; D gene uncertain. The CDR3 has 13 residues. Germline V CDR1 and CDR2: SQVTM, ANQGSEA. V was cut by 3 bases and J by 4 bases, with 10 bases left in between. The CDR3 DNA is TGCAGCGTTGATGGGTTTGAATACAATGAGCAGTTCTTC. It yields the protein CSVDGFEYNEQFF.

This sequence joins TRBV19 and TRBJ2-2; 11 positions match TRBD1. The trim removed 6 bases at V and 4 bases at J, leaving 7 bases unmatched. This CDR3 has 16 residues. Germline V CDR1 and CDR2: LNHDA, SQIVND (reference sequence). The CDR3 coding sequence is TGTGCCAGTAGAAAGGGACAGGGGGTTTTCACCGGGGAGCTGTTTTTT. Encoded protein: CASRKGQGVFTGELFF.

The CDR3, as DNA: TGTGCCAGCAGTTTGCACAGGGGGGGAAACACTGAAGCTTTCTTT. Translating it yields CASSLHRGGNTEAFF. The genes are TRBV6-5 and TRBJ1-1, with 8 bases lining up with TRBD1. The germline V gene has CDR1 MNHEY and CDR2 SVGAGI. The CDR3 totals 15 residues. Trimming took 4 bases from V and 2 from J; bases not matched to a gene: 6.

This clonotype was seen a handful of times. The gene calls are TRBV3-1 and TRBJ2-7; 9 bases map to TRBD2. The CDR3 is 17 residues long. V gave up 1 base and J gave up 1 base; unmatched junction bases: 8. Looked up from germline, CDR1 is LGHDT and CDR2 is YNNKEL (reference sequence). For the CDR3, the DNA is TGTGCCAGCAGCCAAGTCTTGGCGGGAGGGGGATCCTACGAGCAGTACTTC. Amino acids: CASSQVLAGGGSYEQYF.

In this sample, this clonotype turned up many times. The gene calls are TRBV12-3 or TRBV12-4 and TRBJ1-2; TRBD1 is a possible D gene (6 bases). Trimming took off 6 bases at V and 7 bases at J, with 18 bases between the two ends. The CDR3 totals 14 residues. In DNA, the CDR3 is TGTGCCAGCAGCCGGGACAAGGCCTTCGGTGGCTACACCTTC. Protein sequence: CASSRDKAFGGYTF.

The gene calls are TRBV4-2 and TRBJ1-1, with D possibly being TRBD1 (6 bases). CDR1 LGHNA and CDR2 YNFKEQ come from the germline V gene. The CDR3 loop spans 17 amino acids. Trimming cost V 0 bases and J 3 bases, with 17 bases left between them. The CDR3 loop reads CASSQDDRPGAYTEAFF. CDR3 bases: TGTGCCAGCAGCCAAGATGACAGACCGGGGGCATACACTGAAGCTTTCTTT.

This clonotype has only a few counts. This chain links TRBV7-2 with TRBJ2-5; a weak D match, TRBD1 (6 bases). V dropped 5 bases and J dropped 4 bases, with 14 bases sitting between them. This CDR3 is built from 14 residues. From germline, CDR1 is SGHTA and CDR2 FQGNSA. CDR3 DNA: TGTGCCAGCAGCCACGGACAGCCGATAGAGACCCAGTACTTC. Translating it yields CASSHGQPIETQYF.

The table lists this clonotype with many counts. V gene TRBV5-1 combines with J gene TRBJ1-6; 7 nucleotides match TRBD1. This CDR3 has 20 amino acids. The germline V gene encodes CDR1 SGHRS and CDR2 YFSETQ. Trimming cost V 6 bases and J 1 base; bases outside gene matches: 19. In nucleotides, the CDR3 is TGCGCCAGCACGGGAACCAGGGGGTACTTGAAGGGATCCTATAATTCACCCCTCCACTTT. It codes for CASTGTRGYLKGSYNSPLHF.

In this sample, this clonotype turned up many times. The chain employs TRBV5-4 and TRBJ2-2; 9 bases are a match to TRBD1. Trimming at V came to 3 bases and at J to 6 bases, leaving 18 bases not matched to a gene. CDR3 size: 19 residues. Germline values: CDR1 SGHNT, CDR2 YYREEE (reference sequence). The CDR3 DNA follows: TGTGCCAGCAGCTCAAAGGACCCCCGGGACAGGGTTTTTTCCGGGGAGCTGTTTTTT. It yields the protein CASSSKDPRDRVFSGELFF.

This clonotype came up a few times. The chain is built from TRBV7-9 and TRBJ2-2, with D tentatively TRBD1 (7 bases). V lost 5 bases and J lost 3, with 19 bases in between. This CDR3 has 17 amino acids. Germline loops: CDR1 SEHNR, CDR2 FQNEAQ (reference sequence). This CDR3 is CASSQIDRAGYTGELFF. The CDR3 nucleotides are TGTGCCAGCAGCCAGATCGACAGGGCGGGGTACACCGGGGAGCTGTTTTTT.

This clonotype was counted a few times. The chain uses TRBV15 and TRBJ1-6; TRBD1 agrees at 9 bases. Trimming cost V 0 bases and J 8 bases; bases outside gene matches: 8. This CDR3 spans 17 amino acids. Germline CDR1 is LNHNV and CDR2 is YYDKDF (reference sequence). The CDR3 sequence: CATSRDTGGAGHSPLHF. CDR3 sequence (DNA): TGTGCCACCAGCAGAGATACAGGGGGCGCGGGGCATTCACCCCTCCACTTT.

Many counts were recorded for this clonotype. The chain is built from TRBV7-9 and TRBJ1-1; a weak D match, TRBD1 (5 bases). The germline CDR1 and CDR2 sequences are SEHNR and FQNEAQ (reference sequence). The CDR3 length is 12 residues. V lost 6 bases to trimming and J lost 0 bases, with 5 bases between them. The CDR3 DNA is TGTGCCAGCAGGGGGGTGAACACTGAAGCTTTCTTT. Translation: CASRGVNTEAFF.

The V call is TRBV2, the J call TRBJ2-2; 9 bases agree with TRBD2. The CDR3 extends over 15 amino acids. Germline V lookup: CDR1 SNHLY, CDR2 FYNNEI. The V and J ends lost 4 bases and 5 bases, in that order; junction bases with no gene match: 5. The CDR3 sequence: CASSGTSAITGELFF. The CDR3 region has the DNA TGTGCCAGCAGTGGGACTAGCGCAATTACCGGGGAGCTGTTTTTT.

The sample holds a few counts of this clonotype. This rearrangement joins TRBV20-1 to TRBJ2-6; no clear D. V dropped 6 bases and J dropped 0 bases, with 12 bases sitting between them. The CDR3 sequence is 15 residues long. Germline-derived CDR1 and CDR2 are DFQATT and SNEGSKA (reference sequence). CDR3 nucleotides: TGCAGTGCAACTCCACTAACCTCTGGGGCCAACGTCCTGACTTTC. It codes for CSATPLTSGANVLTF.

This clonotype has a handful of counts. This sequence joins TRBV7-8 and TRBJ2-7, with TRBD1 matching 7 bases. J was trimmed by 1 base and V by 1 base; bases with no gene match: 4. The germline gives CDR1 SGHVS, CDR2 FQNEAQ. This CDR3 has 15 amino acids. CDR3 DNA: TGTGCCAGCAGCTTAGAGGGGGCTCCATCCTACGAGCAGTACGTC. Protein sequence: CASSLEGAPSYEQYV.

This clonotype was counted at least ten times. The V call is TRBV28, the J call TRBJ2-5; weak D call: TRBD2 (6 bases). This CDR3 is 15 amino acids long. The V end lost 8 bases, the J end lost 2 bases, and 18 bases lay between the germline ends. Germline V CDR1 and CDR2: MDHEN, SYDVKM. CDR3 DNA: TGTGCCAGCGTTGAGCTGGGGGGATTGCAAGAGACCCAGTACTTC. Protein sequence: CASVELGGLQETQYF.

The J gene is TRBJ2-3, the V gene TRBV27, with a possible D match to TRBD1 (6 bases). The CDR3 sequence is 15 residues long. The V and J ends lost 1 base and 3 bases respectively, with 11 bases between them. In germline, CDR1 is MNHEY, CDR2 SMNVEV (reference sequence). The CDR3 DNA reads as TGTGCCAGCAGTTTATTTCAGGGGATGACAGATACGCAGTATTTT. This sequence encodes CASSLFQGMTDTQYF.

This clonotype has just a few counts. The chain combines TRBV5-1 with TRBJ2-5; 8 bases agree with TRBD1. V shed 9 bases, J shed 4 bases, and the junction held 5 bases outside the gene matches. In germline, CDR1 is SGHRS, CDR2 YFSETQ. CDR3 size: 12 residues. The CDR3 bases are TGCGCCACCGGGACAGGACGAGAGACCCAGTACTTC. The encoded protein is CATGTGRETQYF. Filled out from reference TRBV5-1 and TRBJ2-5, the complete variable domain reads KAGVTQTPRYLIKTRGQQVTLSCSPISGHRSVSWYQQTPGQGLQFLFEYFSETQRNKGNFPGRFSGRQFSNSRSEMNVSTLELGDSALYLCATGTGRETQYFGPGTRLLVL.

The chain combines TRBV15 with TRBJ1-2, with D hard to call. The V end was cut by 5 bases, the J end by 3 bases, with 10 bases between. CDR3 size: 13 residues. In germline, CDR1 is LNHNV, CDR2 YYDKDF (reference sequence). In DNA, the CDR3 is TGTGCCACCAGCTCGTTTTCGGACTATGGCTACACCTTC. Translated, it gives CATSSFSDYGYTF.

This clonotype was detected a few times. The chain is built from TRBV13 and TRBJ2-1, with 8 bases lining up with TRBD1. In germline, CDR1 is PRHDT, CDR2 FYEKMQ (reference sequence). The CDR3 contains 15 residues. J was trimmed by 4 bases and V by 7 bases; bases with no gene match: 9. The CDR3 coding sequence is TGTGCCAGCACCCAGGGGGCTGTACTTTACAATGAGCAGTTCTTC. Translated, it gives CASTQGAVLYNEQFF.